The 28 T cell receptor beta chains below were found in one sample sequenced in a study of blood T cell repertoires in COVID-19. Produced via immunoSEQ multiplex PCR; TCRdb's table is partial and in-frame only. This sample has 250,000 to 350,000 clones, with around nine tenths found just once. Sequenced sample: PBMCs or T cells enriched from blood (not recorded which). Every receptor here comes from a woman in her forties who had recovered from COVID-19.

This chain uses TRBV5-1 with TRBJ1-2; the match to TRBD1 covers 9 bases. The CDR3 runs to 14 residues. The V gene's germline CDR1 is SGHRS and CDR2 YFSETQ. The V and J ends lost 1 base and 4 bases, in that order; junction bases with no gene match: 2. The CDR3 DNA reads TGCGCCAGCAGCTTGACAGGGGGCACCTATGGCTACACCTTC. Translating gives CASSLTGGTYGYTF.

The chain is built from TRBV2 and TRBJ2-7; D gene uncertain. This CDR3 has 11 residues. V lost 6 bases, J lost 4 bases, and 7 bases lay in between. CDR1 and CDR2 from the germline V gene are SNHLY and FYNNEI. CDR3 DNA sequence: TGTGCCAGCAGGCGTACTTACGAGCAGTACTTC. Protein product: CASRRTYEQYF. The variable domain in full, completed from reference TRBV2 and TRBJ2-7, reads EPEVTQTPSHQVTQMGQEVILRCVPISNHLYFYWYRQILGQKVEFLVSFYNNEISEKSEIFDDQFSVERPDGSNFTLKIRSTKLEDSAMYFCASRRTYEQYFGPGTRLTVT.

The genes are TRBV7-9 and TRBJ1-2; 7 bases are a match to TRBD1. The CDR3 runs 14 residues. The germline V gene encodes CDR1 SEHNR and CDR2 FQNEAQ (reference sequence). Unmatched junction bases numbered 12, after V lost 6 bases and J lost 8 bases. CDR3 sequence (DNA): TGTGCCAGCAGTGACAGGGCGGATTCGGGGGGCTACACCTTC. This gives the protein CASSDRADSGGYTF. Using reference TRBV7-9 and TRBJ1-2 for the parts outside the CDR3, the full variable domain is DTGVSQNPRHKITKRGQNVTFRCDPISEHNRLYWYRQTLGQGPEFLTYFQNEAQLEKSRLLSDRFSAERPKGSFSTLEIQRTEQGDSAMYLCASSDRADSGGYTFGSGTRLTVV.

The rearrangement joins TRBV2 to TRBJ1-4, with 9 nucleotides matching TRBD1. The CDR3 runs to 13 residues. V gave up 6 bases and J gave up 6 bases; unmatched junction bases: 2. The germline V gene has CDR1 SNHLY and CDR2 FYNNEI. This CDR3 is CASRDRGYEKLFF. The CDR3 nucleotides are TGTGCCAGCAGGGACAGGGGCTATGAAAAACTGTTTTTT. The full variable domain, completed using reference TRBV2 and TRBJ1-4, is EPEVTQTPSHQVTQMGQEVILRCVPISNHLYFYWYRQILGQKVEFLVSFYNNEISEKSEIFDDQFSVERPDGSNFTLKIRSTKLEDSAMYFCASRDRGYEKLFFGSGTQLSVL.

The V call is TRBV15, the J call TRBJ2-5, with TRBD1 identical over 9 bases. V shed 0 bases and J 5 bases; nucleotides not matched to a gene: 4. Germline lookup yields CDR1 LNHNV and CDR2 YYDKDF (reference sequence). The CDR3 extends over 15 amino acids. CDR3 nucleotide sequence: TGTGCCACCAGCAGAGATCTCGGGACAGGGGAGACCCAGTACTTC. The encoded protein is CATSRDLGTGETQYF.

This chain links TRBV6-1 with TRBJ2-7; 11 bases line up with TRBD1. CDR1 is MNHNS, CDR2 SASEGT, per germline. V dropped 3 bases and J dropped 5; count of bases not matched to a gene: 3. The CDR3 is 14 amino acids. The CDR3 DNA is TGTGCCAGCAGTGATGGGACAGGGGGGGACGAGCAGTACTTC. It translates to CASSDGTGGDEQYF.

The chain is built from TRBV6-5 and TRBJ1-5; D remains unclear. Germline V gene lookup returns CDR1 MNHEY and CDR2 SVGAGI. Trimming took off 0 bases at V and 6 bases at J, with 9 bases between the two ends. The CDR3 contains 14 residues. In DNA, the CDR3 is TGTGCCAGCAGTTACTCCGGGGTGGGTCAGCCCCAGCATTTT. Translated, it gives CASSYSGVGQPQHF.

The rearrangement links TRBV4-1 to TRBJ1-6, with no clear D. The CDR3 runs to 14 residues. Per germline, CDR1 MGHRA and CDR2 YSYEKL. Deletions cut 2 bases from V and 7 bases from J, with 9 bases between. The CDR3 coding sequence is TGCGCCAGCAGCCAATCCCATTTGAATTCACCCCTCCACTTT. Amino acids: CASSQSHLNSPLHF.

V and J are TRBV19 and TRBJ2-2; maybe TRBD2 (5 bases). CDR1 LNHDA and CDR2 SQIVND come from the germline V gene (reference sequence). V shed 5 bases and J shed 1 base, with 11 bases lying between them. CDR3 length: 15 amino acids. The CDR3 sequence is CASSPGKRNTGELFF. The CDR3 region has the DNA TGTGCCAGTAGTCCCGGGAAGAGGAACACCGGGGAGCTGTTTTTT.

V gene TRBV29-1 combines with J gene TRBJ1-1, with 10 positions matching TRBD1. There are 14 residues in the CDR3. Germline loops: CDR1 SQVTM, CDR2 ANQGSEA. V lost 4 bases, J lost 1 base, and 3 bases stayed unmatched. Here the CDR3 DNA reads TGCAGCGTTGTGACAGGGGGCGGGAACACTGAAGCTTTCTTT. Its protein product is CSVVTGGGNTEAFF.

CDR3 sequence (DNA): TGTGCCAGCAGCTTATTGAGGAGCGGGAGTCACAATGAGCAGTTCTTC. Translating gives CASSLLRSGSHNEQFF. The rearrangement uses TRBV7-9 and TRBJ2-1, with 8 bases lining up with TRBD2. The germline V gene has CDR1 SEHNR and CDR2 FQNEAQ (reference sequence). This CDR3 region has 16 residues. The J segment lost 5 bases and the V segment lost 2 bases, leaving 8 bases of the junction unmatched.

The chain uses TRBV28 and TRBJ2-7, with 9 bases matching TRBD1. Germline CDR1 MDHEN, CDR2 SYDVKM. V was pared by 7 bases and J by 8 bases, with 15 bases of the junction left unmatched. This CDR3 is 15 amino acids long. The CDR3 sequence: CASIDEPNRGLKQYF. The CDR3 nucleotides are TGTGCCAGCATCGATGAGCCCAACAGGGGGCTCAAGCAGTACTTC.

The chain recombines TRBV3-1 (or the pseudogene TRBV3-2) with TRBJ1-2, with 7 positions matching TRBD1. The CDR3 extends over 13 amino acids. Trimming took 5 bases from V and 4 from J; bases not matched to a gene: 4. The V gene's germline CDR1 is LGHDT and CDR2 YNNKEL (reference sequence). Here the CDR3 DNA reads TGTGCCAGCAGCGGAGGGACAGTCTATGGCTACACCTTC. It encodes CASSGGTVYGYTF.

This clone was seen a single time. The chain combines TRBV30 with TRBJ1-1; 8 nucleotides line up with TRBD1. CDR3 size: 13 residues. Germline assignment: CDR1 GTSNPN and CDR2 SVGIG (reference sequence). The CDR3 sequence: CAGRAGGAAEAFF. CDR3 nucleotides: TGTGCGGGGCGGGCAGGGGGCGCGGCTGAAGCTTTCTTT.

This chain joins TRBV3-1 (or the pseudogene TRBV3-2) and TRBJ2-7, with 16 bases identical to TRBD2. The CDR3 loop spans 16 amino acids. The J segment lost 6 bases and the V segment lost 7 bases, leaving 9 bases of the junction unmatched. CDR1 LGHDT and CDR2 YNNKEL come from the germline V gene (reference sequence). In nucleotides, the CDR3 is TGTGCCAGCACCCGGGGGACTAGCGGGAGGGCCGGCGAGCAGTACTTC. This gives the protein CASTRGTSGRAGEQYF.

This clone was recorded a few times. The chain is built from TRBV28 and TRBJ1-6, with a possible D match to TRBD1 (6 bases). V shed 7 bases and J shed 7 bases, with 14 bases lying between them. CDR3 size: 14 residues. Looked up from germline, CDR1 is MDHEN and CDR2 is SYDVKM. The CDR3 bases are TGTGCCAGCAACCCGGGGGGCCTCAATTCACCCCTCCACTTT. Translating gives CASNPGGLNSPLHF.

About this clone: Compared with germline, one end of the junction differs, possibly owing to a read error. This sequence joins TRBV3-1 (or the pseudogene TRBV3-2) and TRBJ2-3, with TRBD1 matching over 8 bases. This CDR3 has 16 amino acids. CDR1 is LGHDT, CDR2 YNNKEL, per germline (reference sequence). CDR3 nucleotides: TGTGCCAGCAGTCCTCTCGGATCGTCGGGGACAGGTACGCAGTATTTT. It translates to CASSPLGSSGTGTQYF.

The genes are TRBV10-3 and TRBJ2-1; a weak D match, TRBD2 (7 bases). The V gene's germline CDR1 is ENHRY and CDR2 SYGVKD. The CDR3 has 19 amino acids. Trimming pared 0 bases from V and 0 bases from J, leaving 18 bases between. For the CDR3, the DNA is TGTGCCATCAGTGAGTCGGGAGGGGGAGGGACCAGCTCCTACAATGAGCAGTTCTTC. Its translation: CAISESGGGGTSSYNEQFF.

The chain is built from TRBV29-1 and TRBJ2-3; 11 nucleotides line up with TRBD2. Germline CDR1 is SQVTM and CDR2 is ANQGSEA. The CDR3 consists of 14 residues. The ends lost 6 bases at V and 2 bases at J; junction bases unmatched: 4. CDR3 region: CSVRTSGYTDTQYF. CDR3 DNA sequence: TGCAGCGTCCGGACTAGCGGGTACACAGATACGCAGTATTTT.

J is TRBJ1-2 and V is TRBV5-6, with 9 bases that match TRBD1. From germline, CDR1 is SGHDT and CDR2 YYEEEE. V was pared by 2 bases and J by 4 bases, with 6 bases of the junction left unmatched. The CDR3 extends over 15 amino acids. The CDR3 DNA reads TGTGCCAGCAGCTTCGGGACAGGGAGGCCCTATGGCTACACCTTC. Its translation: CASSFGTGRPYGYTF. The complete variable domain, with remaining parts taken from reference TRBV5-6 and TRBJ1-2, reads DAGVTQSPTHLIKTRGQQVTLRCSPKSGHDTVSWYQQALGQGPQFIFQYYEEEERQRGNFPDRFSGHQFPNYSSELNVNALLLGDSALYLCASSFGTGRPYGYTFGSGTRLTVV.

The rearrangement joins TRBV7-2 to TRBJ1-1; D is uncertain. The V and J ends lost 3 bases and 1 base respectively, with 9 bases between them. The germline V gene encodes CDR1 SGHTA and CDR2 FQGNSA. CDR3 length: 14 residues. For the CDR3, the DNA is TGTGCCAGCAGCTTCGGAGTGGGGAACACTGAAGCTTTCTTT. Amino acids: CASSFGVGNTEAFF.

The V call is TRBV10-1, the J call TRBJ2-5; 14 bases agree with TRBD2. The germline CDR1 and CDR2 sequences are WNHNN and SYGVQD (reference sequence). There are 16 residues in the CDR3. V shed 6 bases, J shed 4 bases, and the junction held 7 bases outside the gene matches. CDR3 loop: CASSGLAGGAGETQYF. As DNA, the CDR3 is TGCGCCAGCAGCGGACTAGCGGGAGGTGCTGGAGAGACCCAGTACTTC.

The count of this clone is one. The chain couples TRBV24-1 to TRBJ2-1; 11 bases agree with TRBD1. The V and J ends lost 5 bases and 9 bases, in that order; junction bases with no gene match: 14. CDR3 length: 17 residues. Germline assignment: CDR1 KGHDR and CDR2 SFDVKD. CDR3 residues: CATSAPASGQGAREQFF. In nucleotides, the CDR3 is TGTGCCACCAGTGCCCCGGCGTCCGGACAGGGGGCCCGTGAGCAGTTCTTC.

The chain combines TRBV5-8 with TRBJ2-5, with TRBD1 matching 7 bases. Unmatched junction bases numbered 0, after V lost 0 bases and J lost 1 base. Germline loops: CDR1 SGHTS, CDR2 YDEGEE. The CDR3 has 14 residues. Here the CDR3 reads CASSLGQGQETQYF. Written as DNA, the CDR3 is TGTGCCAGCAGCTTGGGACAGGGCCAAGAGACCCAGTACTTC.

This clone was picked up one time. The chain employs TRBV25-1 and TRBJ2-7, with D possibly matching TRBD2 (5 bases). CDR3 length: 16 amino acids. CDR1 MGHDK and CDR2 SYGVNS come from the germline V gene. V was pared by 3 bases and J by 5 bases, with 20 bases between. Here the CDR3 reads CASSEVRSSRIHEQYF. CDR3 in DNA: TGTGCCAGCAGTGAGGTTAGGTCTAGCAGGATCCACGAGCAGTACTTC.

This chain connects TRBV5-1 to TRBJ2-1; 7 positions agree with TRBD2. The germline CDR1 and CDR2 sequences are SGHRS and YFSETQ. The CDR3 has 15 amino acids. Trimming removed 0 bases from V and 4 bases from J; junction bases left unmatched: 4. Here the CDR3 reads CASSLVGRAYNEQFF. For the CDR3, the DNA is TGCGCCAGCAGCTTGGTGGGGAGGGCTTACAATGAGCAGTTCTTC.

This rearrangement joins TRBV30 to TRBJ1-2, with D possibly matching TRBD1 (6 bases). Trimming shortened V by 2 bases and J by 7 bases, and 11 bases separated the two germline ends. The germline gives CDR1 GTSNPN, CDR2 SVGIG (reference sequence). CDR3 size: 12 residues. Written as DNA, the CDR3 is TGTGCCTGGAGTCCGACAGGCCCTGGCTACACCTTC. Translated, it gives CAWSPTGPGYTF.

This clone appeared a few times. This chain connects TRBV7-8 to TRBJ2-2; 9 bases match TRBD1. V trimming: 4 bases; J trimming: 1 base; junction bases outside the gene matches: 10. This CDR3 has 18 amino acids. CDR1 and CDR2 from the germline V gene are SGHVS and FQNEAQ. The CDR3 protein is CASSSRLRQGGNTGELFF. In DNA form, the CDR3 reads TGTGCCAGCAGCTCCCGCCTCCGACAGGGGGGGAACACCGGGGAGCTGTTTTTT.